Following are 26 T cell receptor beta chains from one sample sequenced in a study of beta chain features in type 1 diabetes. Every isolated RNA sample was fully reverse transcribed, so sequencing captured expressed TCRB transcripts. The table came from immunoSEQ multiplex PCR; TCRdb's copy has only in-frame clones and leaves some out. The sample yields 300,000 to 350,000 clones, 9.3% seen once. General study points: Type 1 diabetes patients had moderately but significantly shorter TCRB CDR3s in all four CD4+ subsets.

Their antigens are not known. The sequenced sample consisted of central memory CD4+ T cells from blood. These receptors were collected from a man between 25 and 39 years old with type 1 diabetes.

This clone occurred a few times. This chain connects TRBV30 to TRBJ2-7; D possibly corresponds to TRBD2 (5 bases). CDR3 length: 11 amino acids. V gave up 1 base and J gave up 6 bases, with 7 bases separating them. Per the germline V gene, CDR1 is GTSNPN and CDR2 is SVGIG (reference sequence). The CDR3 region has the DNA TGTGCCTGGAGTGGTGGAGGCGAGCAGTACTTC. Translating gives CAWSGGGEQYF. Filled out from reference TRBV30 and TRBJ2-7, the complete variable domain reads SQTIHQWPATLVQPVGSPLSLECTVEGTSNPNLYWYRQAAGRGLQLLFYSVGIGQISSEVPQNLSASRPQDRQFILSSKKLLLSDSGFYLCAWSGGGEQYFGPGTRLTVT.

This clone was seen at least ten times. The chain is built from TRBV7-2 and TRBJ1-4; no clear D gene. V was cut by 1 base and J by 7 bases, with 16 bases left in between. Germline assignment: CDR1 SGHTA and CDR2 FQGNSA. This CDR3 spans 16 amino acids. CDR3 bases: TGTGCCAGCAGCTTAGGACGGGGTATGGACGGTGAAAAACTGTTTTTT. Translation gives CASSLGRGMDGEKLFF.

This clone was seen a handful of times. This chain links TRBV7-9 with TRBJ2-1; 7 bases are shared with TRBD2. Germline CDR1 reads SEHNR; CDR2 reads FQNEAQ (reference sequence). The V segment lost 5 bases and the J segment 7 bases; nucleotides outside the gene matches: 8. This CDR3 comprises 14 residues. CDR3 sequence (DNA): TGTGCCAGCAGCGCCCCGACTAGCACGAATGAGCAGTTCTTC. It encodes CASSAPTSTNEQFF. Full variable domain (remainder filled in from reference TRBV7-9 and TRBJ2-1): DTGVSQNPRHKITKRGQNVTFRCDPISEHNRLYWYRQTLGQGPEFLTYFQNEAQLEKSRLLSDRFSAERPKGSFSTLEIQRTEQGDSAMYLCASSAPTSTNEQFFGPGTRLTVL.

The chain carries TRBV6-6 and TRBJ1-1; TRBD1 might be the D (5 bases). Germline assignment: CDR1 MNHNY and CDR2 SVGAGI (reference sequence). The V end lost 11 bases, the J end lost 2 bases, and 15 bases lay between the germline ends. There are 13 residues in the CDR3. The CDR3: CAGRRGVNTEAFF. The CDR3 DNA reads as TGTGCCGGGCGGAGGGGCGTAAACACTGAAGCTTTCTTT.

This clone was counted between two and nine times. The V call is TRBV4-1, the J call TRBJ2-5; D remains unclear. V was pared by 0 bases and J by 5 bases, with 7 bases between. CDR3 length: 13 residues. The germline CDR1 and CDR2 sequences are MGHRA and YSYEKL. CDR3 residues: CASSQDPRETQYF. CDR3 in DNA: TGCGCCAGCAGCCAAGATCCTCGCGAGACCCAGTACTTC.

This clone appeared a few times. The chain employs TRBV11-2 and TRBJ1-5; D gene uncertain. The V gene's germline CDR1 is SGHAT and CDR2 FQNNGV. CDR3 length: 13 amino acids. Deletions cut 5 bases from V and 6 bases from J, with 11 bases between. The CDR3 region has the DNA TGTGCCAGCAGCGCCTACGAGGGTCAGCCCCAGCATTTT. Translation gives CASSAYEGQPQHF.

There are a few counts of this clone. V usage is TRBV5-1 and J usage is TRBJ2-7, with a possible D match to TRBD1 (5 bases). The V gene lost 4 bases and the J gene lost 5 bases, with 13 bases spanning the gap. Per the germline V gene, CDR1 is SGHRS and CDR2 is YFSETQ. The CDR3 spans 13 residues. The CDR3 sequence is CASSRGPLDEQYF. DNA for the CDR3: TGCGCCAGCAGCAGGGGTCCTTTGGACGAGCAGTACTTC.

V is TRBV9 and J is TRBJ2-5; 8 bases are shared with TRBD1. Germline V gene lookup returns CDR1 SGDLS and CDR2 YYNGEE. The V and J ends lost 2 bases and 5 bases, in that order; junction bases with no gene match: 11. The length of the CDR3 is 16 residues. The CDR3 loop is CASSVRQGPPEETQYF. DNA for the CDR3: TGTGCCAGCAGCGTGAGACAGGGGCCTCCCGAGGAGACCCAGTACTTC.

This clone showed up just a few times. The CDR3 nucleotides are TGCGCCAGCAGGGACAGTCAAGAGACCCAGTACTTC. Translating gives CASRDSQETQYF. The chain links TRBV10-2 to TRBJ2-5, with a possible D match to TRBD1 (6 bases). The CDR3 contains 12 residues. Germline CDR1 WSHSY, CDR2 SAAADI. Trimming cost V 6 bases and J 2 bases, with 7 bases left between them.

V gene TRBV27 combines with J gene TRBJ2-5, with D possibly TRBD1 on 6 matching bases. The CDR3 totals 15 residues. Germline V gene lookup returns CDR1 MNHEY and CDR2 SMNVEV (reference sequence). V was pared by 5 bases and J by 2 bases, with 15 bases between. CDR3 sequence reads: CASSPLQGPQETQYF. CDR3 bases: TGTGCCAGCAGTCCCCTCCAGGGGCCACAAGAGACCCAGTACTTC.

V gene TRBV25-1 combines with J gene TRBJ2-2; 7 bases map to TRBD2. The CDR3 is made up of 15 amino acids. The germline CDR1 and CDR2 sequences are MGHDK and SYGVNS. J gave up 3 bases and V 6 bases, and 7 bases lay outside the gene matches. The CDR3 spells CASSRSSGYTGELFF. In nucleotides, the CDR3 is TGTGCCAGCAGCAGATCTAGCGGCTACACCGGGGAGCTGTTTTTT.

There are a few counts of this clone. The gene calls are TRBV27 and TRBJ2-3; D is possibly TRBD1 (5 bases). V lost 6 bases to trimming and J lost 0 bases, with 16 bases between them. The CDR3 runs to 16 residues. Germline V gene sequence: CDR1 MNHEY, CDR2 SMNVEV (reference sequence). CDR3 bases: TGTGCCAGCAGGACTTTACAGGAGTTAAGCACAGATACGCAGTATTTT. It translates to CASRTLQELSTDTQYF.

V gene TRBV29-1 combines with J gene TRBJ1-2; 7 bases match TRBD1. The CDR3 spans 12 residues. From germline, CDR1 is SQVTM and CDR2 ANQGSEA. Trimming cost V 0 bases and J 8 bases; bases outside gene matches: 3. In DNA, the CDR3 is TGCAGCGTTGAAGATACAGGGGACGGCTACACCTTC. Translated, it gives CSVEDTGDGYTF. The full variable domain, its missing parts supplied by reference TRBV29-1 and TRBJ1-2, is SAVISQKPSRDICQRGTSLTIQCQVDSQVTMMFWYRQQPGQSLTLIATANQGSEATYESGFVIDKFPISRPNLTFSTLTVSNMSPEDSSIYLCSVEDTGDGYTFGSGTRLTVV.

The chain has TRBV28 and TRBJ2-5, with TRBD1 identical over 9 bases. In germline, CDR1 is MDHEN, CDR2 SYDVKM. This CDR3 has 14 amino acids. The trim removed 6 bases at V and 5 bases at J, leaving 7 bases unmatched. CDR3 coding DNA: TGTGCCAGCAGACCAACAGGGGGCAGGGAGACCCAGTACTTC. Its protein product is CASRPTGGRETQYF.

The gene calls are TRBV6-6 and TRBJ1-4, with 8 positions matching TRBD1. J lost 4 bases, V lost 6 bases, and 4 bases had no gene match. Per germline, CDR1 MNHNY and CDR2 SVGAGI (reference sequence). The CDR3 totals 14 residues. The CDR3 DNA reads TGTGCCAGCAGCCCGGGACAGGATAATGAAAAACTGTTTTTT. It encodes CASSPGQDNEKLFF.

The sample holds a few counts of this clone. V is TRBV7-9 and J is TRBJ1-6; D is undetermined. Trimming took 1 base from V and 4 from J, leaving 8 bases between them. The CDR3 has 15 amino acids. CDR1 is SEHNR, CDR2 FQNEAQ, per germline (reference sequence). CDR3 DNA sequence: TGTGCCAGCAGCTTAGAACACCCTTATAATTCACCCCTCCACTTT. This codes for CASSLEHPYNSPLHF.

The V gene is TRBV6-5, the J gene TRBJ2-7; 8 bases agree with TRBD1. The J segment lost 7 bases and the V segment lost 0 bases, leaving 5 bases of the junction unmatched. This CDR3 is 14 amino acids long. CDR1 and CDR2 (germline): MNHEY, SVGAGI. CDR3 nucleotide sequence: TGTGCCAGCAGTTACTCGACTACAGGGGGGGAGCAGTACTTC. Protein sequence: CASSYSTTGGEQYF.

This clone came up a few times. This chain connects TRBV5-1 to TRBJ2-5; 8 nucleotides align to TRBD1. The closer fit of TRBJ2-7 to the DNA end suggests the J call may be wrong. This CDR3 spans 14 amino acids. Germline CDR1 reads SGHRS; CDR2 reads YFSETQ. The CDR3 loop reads CASSSGTGGNEQYF. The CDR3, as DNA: TGCGCCAGCAGCTCGGGGACAGGAGGGAACGAGCAGTACTTC.

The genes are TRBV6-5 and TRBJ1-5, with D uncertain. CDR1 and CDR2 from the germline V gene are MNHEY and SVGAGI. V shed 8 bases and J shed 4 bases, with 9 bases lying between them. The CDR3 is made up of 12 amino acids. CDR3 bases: TGTGCCAGCGAGGCGGGAAATCAGCCCCAGCATTTT. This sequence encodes CASEAGNQPQHF.

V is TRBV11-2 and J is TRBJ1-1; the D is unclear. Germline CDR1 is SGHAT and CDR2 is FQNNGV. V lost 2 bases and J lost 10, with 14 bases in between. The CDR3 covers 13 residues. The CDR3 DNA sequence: TGTGCCAGCAGCTTAAATCTGGGGAGCGTAGCTTTCTTT. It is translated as CASSLNLGSVAFF.

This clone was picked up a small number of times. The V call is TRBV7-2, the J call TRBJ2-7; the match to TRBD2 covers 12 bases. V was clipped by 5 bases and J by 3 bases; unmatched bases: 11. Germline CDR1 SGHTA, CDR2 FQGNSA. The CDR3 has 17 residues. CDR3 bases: TGTGCCAGCAGCCCACCTCGACTAGCGGGGGTCGTCTACGAGCAGTACTTC. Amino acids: CASSPPRLAGVVYEQYF.

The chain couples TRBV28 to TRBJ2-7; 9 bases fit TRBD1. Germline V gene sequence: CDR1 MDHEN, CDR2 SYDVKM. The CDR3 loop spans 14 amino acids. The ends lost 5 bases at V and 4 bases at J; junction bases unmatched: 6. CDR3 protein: CASSTNRGLYEQYF. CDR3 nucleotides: TGTGCCAGCAGTACCAACAGGGGGCTTTACGAGCAGTACTTC.

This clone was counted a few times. CDR3 in DNA: TGTGCCAGCGGGATCACGCAGGCAGGGACGGGGGAGCAGTACTTC. It translates to CASGITQAGTGEQYF. This sequence joins TRBV28 and TRBJ2-7; either TRBD1 or TRBD2 may fit D (5 bases each). Germline lookup yields CDR1 MDHEN and CDR2 SYDVKM. Trimming cost V 8 bases and J 7 bases, with 24 bases left between them. The CDR3 totals 15 residues.

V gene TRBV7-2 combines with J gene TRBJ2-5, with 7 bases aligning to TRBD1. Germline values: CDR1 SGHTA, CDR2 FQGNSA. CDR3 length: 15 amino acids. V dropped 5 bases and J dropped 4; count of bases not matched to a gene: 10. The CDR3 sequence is CASSITGALGETQYF. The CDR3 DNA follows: TGTGCCAGCAGCATCACAGGGGCCCTCGGAGAGACCCAGTACTTC.

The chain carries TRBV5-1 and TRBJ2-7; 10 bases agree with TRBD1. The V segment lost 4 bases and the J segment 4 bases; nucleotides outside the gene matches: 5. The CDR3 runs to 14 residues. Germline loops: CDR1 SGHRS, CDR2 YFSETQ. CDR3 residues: CASSVRDRGYEQYF. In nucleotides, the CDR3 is TGCGCCAGCAGCGTCCGGGACAGGGGATACGAGCAGTACTTC.

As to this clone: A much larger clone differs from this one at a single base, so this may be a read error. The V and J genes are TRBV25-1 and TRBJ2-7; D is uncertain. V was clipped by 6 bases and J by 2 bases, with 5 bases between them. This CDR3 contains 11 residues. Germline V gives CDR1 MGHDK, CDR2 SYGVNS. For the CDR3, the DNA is TGTGCCAGCAGCTCGACCTACGAGCAGTACTTC. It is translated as CASSSTYEQYF.